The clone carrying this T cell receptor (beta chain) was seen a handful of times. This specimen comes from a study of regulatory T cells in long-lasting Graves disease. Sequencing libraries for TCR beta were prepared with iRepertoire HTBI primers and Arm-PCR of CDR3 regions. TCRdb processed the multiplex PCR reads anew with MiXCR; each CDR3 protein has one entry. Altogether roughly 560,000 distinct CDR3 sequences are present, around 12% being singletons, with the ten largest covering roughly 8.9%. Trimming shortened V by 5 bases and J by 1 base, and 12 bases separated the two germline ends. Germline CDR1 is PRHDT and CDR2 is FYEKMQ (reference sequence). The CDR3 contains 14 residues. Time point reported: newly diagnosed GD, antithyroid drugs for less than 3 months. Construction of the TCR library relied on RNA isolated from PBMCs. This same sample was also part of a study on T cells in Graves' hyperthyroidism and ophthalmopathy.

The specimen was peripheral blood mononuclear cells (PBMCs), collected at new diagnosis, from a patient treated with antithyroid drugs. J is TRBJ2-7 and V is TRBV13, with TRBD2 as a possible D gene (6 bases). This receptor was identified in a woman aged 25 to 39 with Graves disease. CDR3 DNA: TGTGCCAGCAGCCGGGGGTACGGGTCCTACGAGCAGTACTTC. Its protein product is CASSRGYGSYEQYF.